The 9 T cell receptor beta chains in this list originate from one sample, sequenced in a study of shared clonotypes between healthy human individuals. Sequenced by immunoSEQ multiplex PCR; TCRdb stores in-frame clones only, minus some. The table includes roughly 2.5 million clones, 85% to 95% detected once. The specimen sequenced was naive CD4+ T cells sorted from blood. Subset reported: CD45RA+ positively selected. Receptors were obtained from a man between 18 and 35 years old in good health.

In this sample, this clone turned up once. The chain carries TRBV5-4 and TRBJ2-3; the match to TRBD2 covers 9 bases. After removal of 0 bases from V and 1 base from J, the junction contained 3 bases not matched to a gene. CDR1 is SGHNT, CDR2 YYREEE, per germline (reference sequence). This CDR3 is 16 amino acids long. In nucleotides, the CDR3 is TGTGCCAGCAGCTTGGATCGGACTAGCGGCACAGATACGCAGTATTTT. Its protein product is CASSLDRTSGTDTQYF.

Here the CDR3 DNA reads TGCGCCAGCAGCCAAGAAGGGGCCTGGGGCAATCAGCCCCAGCATTTT. As protein: CASSQEGAWGNQPQHF. The chain carries TRBV4-1 and TRBJ1-5, with a weak D call TRBD1 (5 bases). V was cut by 0 bases and J by 2 bases, with 11 bases left in between. This CDR3 spans 16 amino acids. Germline-derived CDR1 and CDR2 are MGHRA and YSYEKL.

The V gene is TRBV30, the J gene TRBJ2-2, with 8 bases aligning to TRBD2. J was trimmed by 3 bases and V by 3 bases; bases with no gene match: 12. Germline V lookup: CDR1 GTSNPN, CDR2 SVGIG (reference sequence). This CDR3 comprises 17 residues. In nucleotides, the CDR3 is TGTGCCTGGAGCGCCCGTGCCCCGGGAGGGTACACCGGGGAGCTGTTTTTT. It specifies CAWSARAPGGYTGELFF.

This clone was observed once. The chain is built from TRBV7-2 and TRBJ2-5, with 12 bases lining up with TRBD2. The CDR3 totals 19 residues. V shed 4 bases, J shed 3 bases, and the junction held 15 bases outside the gene matches. The V gene's germline CDR1 is SGHTA and CDR2 FQGNSA. Here the CDR3 reads CASSSRYPTSGRVKETQYF. CDR3 bases: TGTGCCAGCAGCTCCCGATACCCGACTAGCGGGAGAGTCAAAGAGACCCAGTACTTC.

The chain uses TRBV10-2 and TRBJ1-1, with D unclear. Trimming cost V 5 bases and J 3 bases, with 10 bases left between them. This CDR3 has 13 residues. CDR1 is WSHSY and CDR2 is SAAADI in the germline V gene. This CDR3 reads CASSPVGDTEAFF. CDR3 sequence (DNA): TGCGCCAGCAGTCCCGTCGGGGACACTGAAGCTTTCTTT.

The chain is built from TRBV5-4 and TRBJ2-7; TRBD1 matches 7 bases. The CDR3 is made up of 15 amino acids. Germline V gene data show CDR1 as SGHNT and CDR2 as YYREEE (reference sequence). The V gene end was trimmed by 4 bases and the J gene end by 6 bases; junction bases not matched to a gene: 13. This CDR3 is CASSNDRQGPIEQYF. DNA of the CDR3: TGTGCCAGCAGCAACGACCGACAGGGCCCGATCGAGCAGTACTTC.

The rearrangement uses TRBV7-2 and TRBJ2-6; the D gene is possibly TRBD2 (5 bases). This CDR3 is built from 15 residues. Germline CDR1 reads SGHTA; CDR2 reads FQGNSA. V was cut by 4 bases and J by 12 bases, with 19 bases left in between. The CDR3 region has the DNA TGTGCCAGCAGCTCCCGATACCTTGGGGAGAGCGTCCTGACTTTC. Translated, it gives CASSSRYLGESVLTF.

As to this clone: Other nucleotide sequences in the sample specify the same CDR3. The V gene is TRBV5-4, the J gene TRBJ2-3; 10 bases fit TRBD2. V was clipped by 0 bases and J by 4 bases; unmatched bases: 2. The CDR3 is 15 residues long. The germline V gene has CDR1 SGHNT and CDR2 YYREEE (reference sequence). Here the CDR3 DNA reads TGTGCCAGCAGCTTGGCGCTAGCGGGGGCAGATACGCAGTATTTT. It codes for CASSLALAGADTQYF.

The chain combines TRBV6-5 with TRBJ1-6; the D is unclear. CDR3 length: 13 amino acids. Germline values: CDR1 MNHEY, CDR2 SVGAGI. Trimming stripped 6 bases from V and 5 bases from J, with 8 bases between. CDR3 amino acids: CASSPQDNSPLHF. CDR3 bases: TGTGCCAGCAGCCCCCAGGATAATTCACCCCTCCACTTT.